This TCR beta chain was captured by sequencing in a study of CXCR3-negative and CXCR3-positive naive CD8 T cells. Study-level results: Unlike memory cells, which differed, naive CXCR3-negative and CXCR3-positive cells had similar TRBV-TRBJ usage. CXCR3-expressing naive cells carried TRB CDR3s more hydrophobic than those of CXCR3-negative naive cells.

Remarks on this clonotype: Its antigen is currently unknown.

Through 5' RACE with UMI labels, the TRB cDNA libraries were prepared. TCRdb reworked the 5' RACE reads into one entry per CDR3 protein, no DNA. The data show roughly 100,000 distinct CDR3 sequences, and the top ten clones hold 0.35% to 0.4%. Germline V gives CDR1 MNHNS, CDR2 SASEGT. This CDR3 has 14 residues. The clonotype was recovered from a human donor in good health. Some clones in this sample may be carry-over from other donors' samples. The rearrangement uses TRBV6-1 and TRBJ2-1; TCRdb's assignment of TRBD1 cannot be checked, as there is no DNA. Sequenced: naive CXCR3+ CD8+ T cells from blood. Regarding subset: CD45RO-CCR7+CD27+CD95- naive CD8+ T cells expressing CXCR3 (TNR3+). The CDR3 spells CASGWDRGYNEQFF.